These 27 T cell receptor beta chains originate from one sample sequenced in a study of blood T cell repertoires in COVID-19. Method: immunoSEQ multiplex PCR; TCRdb's copy keeps in-frame clones and lacks some. The sample holds 300,000 to 350,000 clones; approximately 89% are singletons and the top ten take around 4.6%. Specimen: PBMCs or T cells enriched from blood (not recorded which). These receptors were collected from a man under 40 who had recovered from COVID-19.

This chain uses TRBV28 with TRBJ2-7; 8 bases fit TRBD1. The V and J ends lost 7 bases and 0 bases, in that order; junction bases with no gene match: 8. The CDR3 is made up of 15 amino acids. Per the germline V gene, CDR1 is MDHEN and CDR2 is SYDVKM. The CDR3 DNA is TGTGCCAGCACACCACCGACAGGGGCCTCCTACGAGCAGTACTTC. Translating it yields CASTPPTGASYEQYF. Variable domain in full (rest from reference TRBV28 and TRBJ2-7): DVKVTQSSRYLVKRTGEKVFLECVQDMDHENMFWYRQDPGLGLRLIYFSYDVKMKEKGDIPEGYSVSREKKERFSLILESASTNQTSMYLCASTPPTGASYEQYFGPGTRLTVT.

The chain recombines TRBV9 with TRBJ1-3; D is undetermined. In germline, CDR1 is SGDLS, CDR2 YYNGEE. This CDR3 has 15 amino acids. Trimming took off 4 bases at V and 0 bases at J, with 11 bases between the two ends. CDR3 amino acids: CASSPRWASGNTIYF. The CDR3 DNA sequence: TGTGCCAGCAGCCCCCGGTGGGCCTCTGGAAACACCATATATTTT.

This rearrangement joins TRBV6-6 to TRBJ1-5; D gene unclear. Trimming left V 1 base short and J 5 bases short, with 9 bases between. The CDR3 loop spans 14 amino acids. Germline loops: CDR1 MNHNY, CDR2 SVGAGI (reference sequence). CDR3 protein: CASSYLGGYQPQHF. CDR3 in DNA: TGTGCCAGCAGTTACTTGGGAGGGTATCAGCCCCAGCATTTT.

A single count supports this clone. The chain carries TRBV24-1 and TRBJ2-7, with TRBD2 identical over 13 bases. V gave up 4 bases and J gave up 2 bases; unmatched junction bases: 1. Germline V gives CDR1 KGHDR, CDR2 SFDVKD. This CDR3 is built from 15 residues. CDR3 protein: CATSEGLAGTYEQYF. CDR3 bases: TGTGCCACCAGTGAGGGACTAGCGGGAACCTACGAGCAGTACTTC.

V and J are TRBV7-2 and TRBJ2-3; 8 bases map to TRBD2. The CDR3 has 16 residues. Trimming removed 5 bases from V and 0 bases from J; junction bases left unmatched: 7. Germline lookup yields CDR1 SGHTA and CDR2 FQGNSA. Here the CDR3 DNA reads TGTGCCAGCAGCGCCGGGACTAGGATTAGCACAGATACGCAGTATTTT. Protein sequence: CASSAGTRISTDTQYF.

The chain recombines TRBV19 with TRBJ1-5; TRBD1 agrees at 10 bases. Germline V gene data show CDR1 as LNHDA and CDR2 as SQIVND (reference sequence). The CDR3 loop spans 15 amino acids. Trimming took 9 bases from V and 7 from J; bases not matched to a gene: 12. The CDR3, as DNA: TGTGCCAGAAGGACAGGGGGGTGGACAAGCCAGCCCCAGCATTTT. It translates to CARRTGGWTSQPQHF.

The rearrangement joins TRBV19 to TRBJ2-2; D remains unclear. V lost 0 bases, J lost 6 bases, and 8 bases lay in between. The CDR3 runs to 14 residues. Germline CDR1 reads LNHDA; CDR2 reads SQIVND (reference sequence). The CDR3 DNA is TGTGCCAGTAGTATAGATCCTTCGGCCGGGGAGCTGTTTTTT. Protein product: CASSIDPSAGELFF.

Here the CDR3 DNA reads TGTGCCAGTCTGGCGGGGGGCGCTGAAGCTTTCTTT. As protein: CASLAGGAEAFF. The chain links TRBV12-3 or TRBV12-4 to TRBJ1-1; possible D gene TRBD1, 6 bases. This CDR3 comprises 12 residues. V was trimmed by 9 bases and J by 6 bases, leaving 14 bases between them.

The V and J genes are TRBV24-1 and TRBJ2-7; tentatively, D is TRBD2 (6 bases). V was cut by 4 bases and J by 0 bases, with 9 bases left in between. Looked up from germline, CDR1 is KGHDR and CDR2 is SFDVKD. The CDR3 contains 14 residues. Here the CDR3 DNA reads TGTGCCACCAGTGAACCCGGGGGCTCCTACGAGCAGTACTTC. As protein: CATSEPGGSYEQYF.

This chain links TRBV2 with TRBJ1-6, with 7 bases identical to TRBD1. This CDR3 region has 14 residues. V trimming: 6 bases; J trimming: 2 bases; junction bases outside the gene matches: 1. Germline V gene data show CDR1 as SNHLY and CDR2 as FYNNEI. In DNA, the CDR3 is TGTGCCAGCAGAGGGGGCCCCTATAATTCACCCCTCCACTTT. Translating it yields CASRGGPYNSPLHF.

The DNA of the CDR3 is TGTGCCTGGAGTGGCGGGGTAAGCACAGATACGCAGTATTTT. Its protein product is CAWSGGVSTDTQYF. The chain carries TRBV30 and TRBJ2-3, with D possibly TRBD2 on 6 matching bases. CDR1 and CDR2 (germline): GTSNPN, SVGIG (reference sequence). CDR3 size: 14 residues. Trimming took 1 base from V and 0 from J, leaving 8 bases between them.

The V call is TRBV3-1 (or the pseudogene TRBV3-2), the J call TRBJ1-1; tentatively, D is TRBD1 (5 bases). The germline V and J ends were trimmed by 3 bases and 1 base, with 15 bases remaining between them. The CDR3 is 16 amino acids. Looked up from germline, CDR1 is LGHDT and CDR2 is YNNKEL (reference sequence). In DNA form, the CDR3 reads TGTGCCAGCAGCCATACCTGGGGACTCCGGAACACTGAAGCTTTCTTT. It translates to CASSHTWGLRNTEAFF.

This rearrangement joins TRBV7-6 to TRBJ2-7; TRBD1 matches at 10 bases. There are 14 residues in the CDR3. V lost 5 bases to trimming and J lost 2 bases; unmatched junction nucleotides: 3. CDR1 SGHVS and CDR2 FNYEAQ come from the germline V gene. This CDR3 reads CASSRDRGAYEQYF. The CDR3 DNA is TGTGCCAGCAGCCGGGACAGGGGTGCCTACGAGCAGTACTTC.

The chain links TRBV28 to TRBJ2-3, with 9 nucleotides matching TRBD2. Germline CDR1 reads MDHEN; CDR2 reads SYDVKM. V lost 3 bases and J lost 1; bases outside the gene matches: 5. This CDR3 has 16 residues. This CDR3 reads CASSLASGVRTDTQYF. The CDR3 DNA reads as TGTGCCAGCAGTTTGGCTAGCGGGGTCCGCACAGATACGCAGTATTTT.

The CDR3 coding sequence is TGTGCCAGCAGTTATTGGAGGGGGCGAACGAGCAATCAGCCCCAGCATTTT. It codes for CASSYWRGRTSNQPQHF. This chain uses TRBV6-2 or TRBV6-3 with TRBJ1-5; 7 positions match TRBD1. CDR3 size: 17 residues. Per germline, CDR1 MNHEY and CDR2 SVGEGT. V lost 3 bases to trimming and J lost 1 base; unmatched junction nucleotides: 9.

The rearrangement uses TRBV24-1 and TRBJ1-4, with 10 bases that match TRBD1. Germline V gene lookup returns CDR1 KGHDR and CDR2 SFDVKD. This CDR3 region has 15 residues. With 3 bases clipped from V and 7 bases from J, the junction kept 4 bases outside the gene matches. CDR3 nucleotide sequence: TGTGCCACCAGTGATCCGACAGGGGGCAGTGAAAAACTGTTTTTT. Its protein is CATSDPTGGSEKLFF.

This chain links TRBV30 with TRBJ1-1; D gene unclear. The V gene's germline CDR1 is GTSNPN and CDR2 SVGIG (reference sequence). The CDR3 runs to 12 residues. V dropped 2 bases and J dropped 1 base, with 5 bases sitting between them. CDR3 protein: CAWSWQNTEAFF. DNA of the CDR3: TGTGCCTGGAGTTGGCAGAACACTGAAGCTTTCTTT.

The chain combines TRBV6-1 with TRBJ1-2, with D perhaps matching TRBD1 (6 bases). Trimming pared 3 bases from V and 3 bases from J, leaving 17 bases between. Germline assignment: CDR1 MNHNS and CDR2 SASEGT. The CDR3 extends over 16 amino acids. CDR3 amino acids: CASSDRQALADYGYTF. DNA of the CDR3: TGTGCCAGCAGTGACCGACAGGCCCTTGCTGACTATGGCTACACCTTC.

The chain uses TRBV3-1 (or the pseudogene TRBV3-2) and TRBJ1-2, with D possibly TRBD1 on 6 matching bases. V lost 0 bases to trimming and J lost 1 base, with 12 bases between them. Germline-derived CDR1 and CDR2 are LGHDT and YNNKEL (reference sequence). The CDR3 runs 16 residues. The CDR3 DNA is TGTGCCAGCAGCCAAGATATTGGGGGCGTTAACTATGGCTACACCTTC. Translated: CASSQDIGGVNYGYTF.

The V and J genes are TRBV28 and TRBJ1-1, with D possibly matching TRBD1 (6 bases). CDR1 and CDR2 from the germline V gene are MDHEN and SYDVKM. The CDR3 runs to 14 residues. The V gene lost 3 bases and the J gene lost 6 bases, with 14 bases spanning the gap. CDR3 sequence reads: CASSFMGKGAEAFF. The CDR3 coding sequence is TGTGCCAGCAGTTTTATGGGAAAGGGGGCTGAAGCTTTCTTT.

The chain combines TRBV11-2 with TRBJ2-3; 7 nucleotides agree with TRBD2. The J segment lost 2 bases and the V segment lost 5 bases, leaving 1 base of the junction unmatched. The CDR3 is made up of 13 amino acids. Germline values: CDR1 SGHAT, CDR2 FQNNGV. The CDR3 DNA is TGTGCCAGCAGCGGGAGGGACACAGATACGCAGTATTTT. Its translation is CASSGRDTDTQYF.

The chain uses TRBV19 and TRBJ1-2; D gene unclear. Germline CDR1 LNHDA, CDR2 SQIVND (reference sequence). CDR3 length: 13 amino acids. The germline V and J ends were trimmed by 7 bases and 4 bases, with 13 bases remaining between them. The CDR3 is CASNTGLSYGYTF. The CDR3 nucleotides read TGTGCCAGTAACACCGGACTGAGCTATGGCTACACCTTC.

The chain joins TRBV24-1 to TRBJ2-1, with D possibly matching TRBD1 (5 bases). From germline, CDR1 is KGHDR and CDR2 SFDVKD. There are 16 residues in the CDR3. With 4 bases removed from V and 3 bases from J, the gap between germline ends came to 15 bases. Here the CDR3 reads CATSDRANDIYNEQFF. DNA for the CDR3: TGTGCCACCAGTGACAGGGCCAACGACATCTACAATGAGCAGTTCTTC.

This chain links TRBV28 with TRBJ1-6; 10 nucleotides line up with TRBD1. Germline CDR1 MDHEN, CDR2 SYDVKM. The V and J ends lost 8 bases and 10 bases, in that order; junction bases with no gene match: 8. The CDR3 length is 14 residues. This CDR3 is CASFYRDRGSPLHF. The CDR3 coding sequence is TGTGCCAGCTTCTACCGGGACAGGGGATCACCCCTCCACTTT.

The genes are TRBV7-8 and TRBJ2-7, with D tentatively TRBD1 (5 bases). V lost 5 bases and J 9 bases, leaving 20 bases between the germline ends. The CDR3 is 14 amino acids. Germline-derived CDR1 and CDR2 are SGHVS and FQNEAQ. CDR3 DNA sequence: TGTGCCAGCAGCCCAGGGCATCGACTTACGGGGCAGTACTTC. Its protein is CASSPGHRLTGQYF.

This clone came up once. This chain connects TRBV27 to TRBJ2-1; 8 positions agree with TRBD2. The CDR3 extends over 15 amino acids. The germline CDR1 and CDR2 sequences are MNHEY and SMNVEV (reference sequence). Trimming cost V 6 bases and J 4 bases; bases outside gene matches: 8. DNA of the CDR3: TGTGCCAGCAGGATCCTAGCGGGCTCTTACAATGAGCAGTTCTTC. Protein product: CASRILAGSYNEQFF.

V usage is TRBV6-5 and J usage is TRBJ2-7; the D gene is possibly TRBD1 (6 bases). Germline CDR1 MNHEY, CDR2 SVGAGI. This CDR3 region has 15 residues. Trimming pared 2 bases from V and 2 bases from J, leaving 13 bases between. CDR3 region: CASSYGAGDPYEQYF. The CDR3 DNA follows: TGTGCCAGCAGTTACGGGGCAGGGGATCCCTACGAGCAGTACTTC.